Given below is one TCR beta chain in context. Its antigen remains unknown. The data stem from a study of cytomegalovirus exposure and HLA in healthy donors. Study information: The 90 to 150 validation repertoires used the same platform as the approximately 700 first-cohort repertoires (as reported by a later analysis). Study observations and caveats: Rarity characterized most TCR sequences, yet some public TCRs appeared in many donors. Confirmation in vitro established that three CMV-associated chains were specific for CMV antigens. Cytomegalovirus-associated status was assigned to about 150 TCR beta chains.

The protocol was immunoSEQ multiplex PCR, while the TCRdb copy is restricted to in-frame clones and leaves out a portion. The sample records 55,000 to 70,000 clones, roughly 89% being singletons. Deletions cut 2 bases from V and 4 bases from J, with 14 bases between. The CDR3 spans 15 residues. CDR1 is PRHDT and CDR2 is FYEKMQ in the germline V gene (reference sequence). This chain joins TRBV13 and TRBJ1-2; possible D gene TRBD1, 6 bases. The TCR was taken from a woman aged 18-35 years in good health and CMV-seronegative. Input material: PBMCs. Written as DNA, the CDR3 is TGTGCCAGCAGCTTATTCTCAGGGGAGATCTATGGCTACACCTTC. Protein sequence: CASSLFSGEIYGYTF.